The clone carrying this TCR beta chain has at least ten counts. As yet, its antigen is unknown. The data stem from a study of response to subunit inactivated influenza vaccine. The CDR3 runs 13 residues. V was pared by 4 bases and J by 9 bases, with 14 bases between. CDR1 SGHRS and CDR2 YFSETQ come from the germline V gene. Study observations and caveats: Authors proposed each seasonal influenza vaccination draws in few new T cells.

TCRdb ran MiXCR on the RT-PCR reads and lists one entry per CDR3 protein. The sample includes about 530,000 distinct CDR3 sequences, over 10% seen only once; the top ten take roughly 13%. This chain joins TRBV5-1 and TRBJ2-1; D possibly corresponds to TRBD2 (6 bases). The origin of this receptor is a man in his fifties or sixties who received an inactivated influenza vaccine. The sample consisted of PBMCs from blood, taken 40 to 50 days after vaccination. DNA for the CDR3: TGCGCCAGCAGCAGCCTAGCGCGGGGTGAGCAGTTCTTC. Its protein product is CASSSLARGEQFF.